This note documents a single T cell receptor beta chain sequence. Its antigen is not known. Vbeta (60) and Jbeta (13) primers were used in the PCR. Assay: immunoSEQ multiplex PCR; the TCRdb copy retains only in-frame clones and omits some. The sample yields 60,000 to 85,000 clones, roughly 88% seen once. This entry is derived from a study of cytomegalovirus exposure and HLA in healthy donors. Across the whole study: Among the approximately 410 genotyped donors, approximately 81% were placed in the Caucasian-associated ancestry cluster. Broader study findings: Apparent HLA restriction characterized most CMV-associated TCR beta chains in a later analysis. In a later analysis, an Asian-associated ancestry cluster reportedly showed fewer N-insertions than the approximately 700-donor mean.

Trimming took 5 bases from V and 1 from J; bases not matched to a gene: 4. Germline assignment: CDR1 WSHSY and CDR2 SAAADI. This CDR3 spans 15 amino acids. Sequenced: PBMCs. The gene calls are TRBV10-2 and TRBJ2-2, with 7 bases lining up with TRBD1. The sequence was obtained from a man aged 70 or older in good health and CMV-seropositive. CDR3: CASSRQGGNTGELFF. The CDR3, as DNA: TGCGCCAGCAGTAGACAGGGCGGGAACACCGGGGAGCTGTTTTTT.